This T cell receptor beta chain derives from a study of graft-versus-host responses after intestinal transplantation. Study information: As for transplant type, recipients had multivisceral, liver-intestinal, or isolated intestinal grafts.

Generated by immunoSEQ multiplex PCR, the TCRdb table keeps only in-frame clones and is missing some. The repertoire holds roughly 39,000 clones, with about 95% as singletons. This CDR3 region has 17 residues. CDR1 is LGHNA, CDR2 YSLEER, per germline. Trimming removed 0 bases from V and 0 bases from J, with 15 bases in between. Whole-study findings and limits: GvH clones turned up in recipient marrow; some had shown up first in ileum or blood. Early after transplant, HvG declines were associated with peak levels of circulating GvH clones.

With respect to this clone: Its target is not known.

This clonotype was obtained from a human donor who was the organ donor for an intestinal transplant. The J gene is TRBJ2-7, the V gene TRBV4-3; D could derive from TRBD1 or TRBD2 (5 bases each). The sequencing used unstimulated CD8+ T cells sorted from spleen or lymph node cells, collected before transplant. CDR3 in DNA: TGCGCCAGCAGCCAAGATAGGTCCGCAGGGAGCTCCTACGAGCAGTACTTC. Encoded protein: CASSQDRSAGSSYEQYF.